The TCR beta chain under discussion was sequenced for a study of blood T cells in healthy people across ages. Study-wide points: Measured against age, TCR beta diversity per million T cells decreased in a roughly linear manner.

The authors ran a second PCR of about 6 to 11 cycles using a sample-barcoded 5' primer and a J-beta primer mix. Using its own MiXCR run on the 5' RACE reads, TCRdb lists one record per CDR3 protein. Of about 800,000 distinct CDR3 sequences in the sample, roughly 25% were seen once. Germline V lookup: CDR1 SGHRS, CDR2 YFSETQ. V was shortened by 6 bases and J by 3 bases, with 12 bases between the two germline ends. This CDR3 comprises 13 residues. As regards this clonotype: Its specificity is unknown.

Researchers collected 9.5 to 10 milliliters of peripheral blood from every single donor. These data were also filed under a second study, of T cells of mothers and their children. That work contributes: Slightly higher, non-significant overlap characterized related mother-child pairs relative to unrelated pairs.

The sequence came from a boy younger than 18 in good health. The sample was blood. The chain uses TRBV5-1 and TRBJ1-2; D is unclear. The CDR3 spells CASTATADYGYTF. For the CDR3, the DNA is TGCGCCAGCACCGCGACCGCAGACTATGGCTACACCTTC.